Given below is one T cell receptor (beta chain) in context. This sample is part of a study of blood T cell repertoires in COVID-19. Sequenced by immunoSEQ multiplex PCR; TCRdb stores in-frame clones only, minus some. The sample carries about 170,000 clones, approximately 77% recorded once. V lost 8 bases and J lost 4; bases outside the gene matches: 11. CDR1 is MNHEY, CDR2 SVGAGI, per germline. The CDR3 sequence is 15 residues long. This TCR derives from a woman aged 80 or over with active or convalescent COVID-19. Sequencing was done on a sample of peripheral blood. The genes are TRBV6-5 and TRBJ2-7, with 10 bases fitting TRBD2. The CDR3 DNA is TGTGCCAGCGGGGTAGCGGGAGGACGGGCATACGAGCAGTACTTC. As protein: CASGVAGGRAYEQYF.